This entry is about one T cell receptor beta chain. Its specificity is not known. TCRdb's copy holds only in-frame clones and misses some; the assay was immunoSEQ multiplex PCR. The profile covers around 61,000 clones, with around 83% appearing a single time and 5% taken by the ten largest. The record originates from a study of OX40 agonist ivuxolimab in advanced cancers. In the study overall: In this cohort, patients received ivuxolimab, an agonistic anti-OX40 (CD134) antibody. Patients were infused with ivuxolimab every 2 weeks at 0.01 to 10 mg/kg. Prior anti-PD-1, anti-PD-L1 or anti-CTLA-4 therapy did not bar entry, and about 40% had some.

Overall study findings and caveats: The study found that CD8+ T cells averaged more expanded clones than CD4+.

V lost 4 bases and J lost 0, with 10 bases in between. The germline CDR1 and CDR2 sequences are KGHSH and LQKENI. CDR3 length: 15 amino acids. The material sequenced was CD4+ or CD8+ T cells sorted from blood, taken in a trial of the OX40 agonist ivuxolimab. The receptor's source is an adult with an advanced solid tumor such as melanoma, head and neck, liver or kidney cancer. The chain is built from TRBV18 and TRBJ1-3; unclear D gene. The CDR3 spells CASSRVPTSGNTIYF. CDR3 DNA: TGTGCCAGCTCACGGGTCCCTACCTCTGGAAACACCATATATTTT.